Listed below are T cell receptor beta chains from one sample, sequenced in a study of blood T cell repertoires in COVID-19. TCRdb's table, derived via immunoSEQ multiplex PCR, lists solely in-frame clones and lacks some. The table has about 220,000 clones, roughly 87% seen once. The sample taken for sequencing was peripheral blood. The receptors were sampled from a man aged 35-49 years with active or convalescent COVID-19. Both conserved end residues are part of each CDR3. The order of the fields is J gene, V gene, clone size, D gene, CDR3 protein, CDR3 DNA. A D gene is named only where the DNA matches it firmly. For some rows the clone size is stated as once, few or many, or as a class when expanded; others skip it.

TRBJ2-4,TRBV7-2,-,TRBD2,CASSTERENIQYF,TGTGCCAGCAGCACTGAGCGGGAGAACATTCAGTACTTC
TRBJ1-5,TRBV2,-,-,CASSEWTAGQPQHF,TGTGCCAGCAGTGAGTGGACAGCTGGACAGCCCCAGCATTTT
TRBJ1-2,TRBV9,once,TRBD1,CASSVETGNGYTF,TGTGCCAGCAGCGTAGAGACAGGGAATGGCTACACCTTC
TRBJ2-1,TRBV25-1,-,TRBD1,CASSVQGAGGEQFF,TGTGCCAGCAGTGTACAGGGGGCTGGTGGTGAGCAGTTCTTC
TRBJ1-1,TRBV5-1,few,-,CASSLDRQAVNTEAFF,TGCGCCAGCAGCTTGGATCGACAGGCCGTTAACACTGAAGCTTTCTTT
TRBJ1-5,TRBV2,-,-,CASSERGGGSNQPQHF,TGTGCCAGCAGTGAAAGGGGAGGGGGTAGCAATCAGCCCCAGCATTTT
TRBJ2-1,TRBV19,many,-,CASSIERNEQFF,TGTGCCAGTAGTATAGAGAGGAATGAGCAGTTCTTC
TRBJ2-7,TRBV7-9,once,TRBD1,CASSLLGKGQGAGEQYF,TGTGCCAGCAGCTTACTAGGGAAGGGACAGGGGGCTGGTGAGCAGTACTTC
TRBJ1-5,TRBV28,-,-,CASSLVRDQPQHF,TGTGCCAGCAGTTTAGTAAGAGATCAGCCCCAGCATTTT
TRBJ2-7,TRBV3-1/TRBV3-2,-,-,CASSPFTGGVYEQYF,TGTGCCAGCAGCCCATTCACGGGCGGGGTTTACGAGCAGTACTTC
TRBJ2-3,TRBV3-1/TRBV3-2,-,TRBD2,CASGTGGPGPQYF,TGTGCCAGCGGAACGGGGGGGCCAGGGCCGCAGTATTTT
TRBJ2-1,TRBV19,once,TRBD2,CASSEGVGTSGSNEQFF,TGTGCCAGTAGTGAGGGGGTTGGGACTAGCGGGAGCAATGAGCAGTTCTTC
TRBJ1-2,TRBV6-5,-,-,CASSYSGVGGYTF,TGTGCCAGCAGTTACTCAGGGGTTGGAGGCTACACCTTC
TRBJ1-1,TRBV29-1,-,-,CSGKVWGVNTEAFF,TGCAGCGGAAAGGTTTGGGGCGTGAACACTGAAGCTTTCTTT
TRBJ1-2,TRBV7-8,-,TRBD1,CASSHRDRGRTNYGYTF,TGTGCCAGCAGCCACCGGGACAGGGGACGAACTAACTATGGCTACACCTTC